Listed below are T cell receptor beta chains from one sample, sequenced in a study of blood T cells in healthy people across ages. MiXCR, applied by TCRdb to the 5' RACE reads, yields one record per CDR3 protein. Among 870,000 or so distinct CDR3 sequences listed, more than 25% were seen once. Sequenced material: blood. The receptors originated from an elderly woman in good health. The CDR3 runs from the conserved cysteine through the conserved F or W.

15	TRBJ2-1	TRBV12-3/TRBV12-4	CASSQSPEAYNEQFF
14	TRBJ2-1	TRBV6-1	CASRRTGMNNEQFF
14	TRBJ2-3	TRBV9	CASSVVASLGTQYF
16	TRBJ1-1	TRBV14	CASSPLGRGIGTEAFF
15	TRBJ2-1	TRBV4-2	CGSSQDWASYNEQFF
14	TRBJ1-6	TRBV27	CASSAGTGISPLHF
16	TRBJ1-2	TRBV4-1	CASSLGTGRTNYGYTF
16	TRBJ2-1	TRBV11-3	CASSLRGWASYNEQFF
14	TRBJ1-1	TRBV3-1	CASSLGTPNTEAFF
14	TRBJ2-5	TRBV5-1	CASRQTGARQTQYF
17	TRBJ1-2	TRBV3-1	CASSQDPGGATNYGYTF
13	TRBJ2-7	TRBV6-1	CASSARSIDEQYF
16	TRBJ1-2	TRBV6-2/TRBV6-3	CASSYSAGTGNYGYTF
14	TRBJ2-2	TRBV5-1	CASSLGQSTGELFF
19	TRBJ2-6	TRBV12-3/TRBV12-4	CASSLGQGNLRSGANVLTF
13	TRBJ1-2	TRBV12-3/TRBV12-4	CASSRDRFGGYTF
12	TRBJ2-1	TRBV7-2	CASSPTPNEQFF
13	TRBJ2-5	TRBV20-1	CSARDEHQETQYF
18	TRBJ1-4	TRBV7-2	CASSSQGPFGATNEKLFF
14	TRBJ2-7	TRBV12-3/TRBV12-4	CASNIQGTGYEQYF
14	TRBJ2-3	TRBV20-1	CSAHRGQGADTQYF
17	TRBJ2-6	TRBV3-1	CASSLVHASSGANVLTF
13	TRBJ1-1	TRBV6-5	CASSYWRGEAAFF
15	TRBJ1-6	TRBV3-1	CASSQQGLPNSPLHF
14	TRBJ1-2	TRBV7-9	CASSLDSRTNGYTF
14	TRBJ2-1	TRBV27	CASSPAGSYNEQFF